Below are 22 T cell receptor beta chains sequenced from a single sample in a study of blood T cell repertoires in COVID-19. The assay was immunoSEQ multiplex PCR, and TCRdb's table has in-frame clones only and misses some. Of more than 250,000 clones in the sample, 88% were seen once. The sequenced sample was PBMCs or T cells enriched from blood (not recorded which). The source of these receptors is a woman in her thirties or forties with acute COVID-19.

The chain employs TRBV7-2 and TRBJ2-1; 9 nucleotides align to TRBD2. The CDR3 has 16 amino acids. CDR1 is SGHTA, CDR2 FQGNSA, per germline. Germline trimming cut 10 bases from V and 10 bases from J; bases unmatched to any gene: 20. The CDR3 spells CATDSSKTSGTREQFF. The CDR3 coding sequence is TGTGCCACAGACTCTTCAAAGACTAGCGGTACGCGGGAGCAGTTCTTC.

The V call is TRBV9, the J call TRBJ2-1; a possible D gene is TRBD2 (6 bases). The CDR3 covers 13 residues. Looked up from germline, CDR1 is SGDLS and CDR2 is YYNGEE. V lost 4 bases and J lost 9, with 14 bases in between. Written as DNA, the CDR3 is TGTGCCAGCAGCATGGAGGGCCAGGGTGAGCAGTTCTTC. It specifies CASSMEGQGEQFF.

This rearrangement joins TRBV6-5 to TRBJ1-3; D gene uncertain. Trimming removed 7 bases at V and 3 bases at J, with 7 bases between. The CDR3 length is 12 residues. Germline CDR1 reads MNHEY; CDR2 reads SVGAGI. As DNA, the CDR3 is TGTGCCAGCATAAAAAATGGAAACACCATATATTTT. This sequence encodes CASIKNGNTIYF.

The chain uses TRBV9 and TRBJ1-2; D gene uncertain. This CDR3 is built from 15 residues. The V end was cut by 3 bases, the J end by 2 bases, with 14 bases between. Germline-derived CDR1 and CDR2 are SGDLS and YYNGEE. CDR3 region: CASSARGLINYGYTF. For the CDR3, the DNA is TGTGCCAGCAGCGCTCGGGGATTAATAAACTATGGCTACACCTTC.

The V call is TRBV7-9, the J call TRBJ2-1; D not certain. Between the trimmed V and J ends, which lost 2 bases and 0 bases, there was a span of 5 bases. Germline CDR1 SEHNR, CDR2 FQNEAQ (reference sequence). The CDR3 is made up of 14 amino acids. The CDR3 nucleotides read TGTGCCAGCAGCTTATCACTCTCCTACAATGAGCAGTTCTTC. Residues: CASSLSLSYNEQFF.

This chain joins TRBV3-1 (or the pseudogene TRBV3-2) and TRBJ1-2; D is perhaps TRBD1 (5 bases). Germline V gene sequence: CDR1 LGHDT, CDR2 YNNKEL (reference sequence). The CDR3 runs 16 residues. V lost 1 base to trimming and J lost 1 base, with 13 bases between them. Written as DNA, the CDR3 is TGTGCCAGCAGCCAAGGTTGGGGGACTCTTAACTATGGCTACACCTTC. This codes for CASSQGWGTLNYGYTF.

Written as DNA, the CDR3 is TGTGCCAGCAGCGTAGGGGACAGGGGAATATACGAGCAGTACGTC. Its protein product is CASSVGDRGIYEQYV. J is TRBJ2-7 and V is TRBV9; 10 nucleotides line up with TRBD1. With 0 bases clipped from V and 4 bases from J, the junction kept 4 bases outside the gene matches. Germline CDR1 reads SGDLS; CDR2 reads YYNGEE. The CDR3 is 15 residues long.

The V gene is TRBV7-9, the J gene TRBJ1-4, with TRBD1 matching 9 bases. Germline V gene sequence: CDR1 SEHNR, CDR2 FQNEAQ (reference sequence). The CDR3 runs to 17 residues. The ends lost 1 base at V and 5 bases at J; junction bases unmatched: 8. CDR3 in DNA: TGTGCCAGCAGCTTAGTCGGGTCCGGGACAGGGAATGAAAAACTGTTTTTT. Translated: CASSLVGSGTGNEKLFF.

This rearrangement joins TRBV7-9 to TRBJ1-1, with 7 bases lining up with TRBD1. The CDR3 loop spans 13 amino acids. With V trimmed by 8 bases and J by 6 bases, 9 bases remained unmatched. Germline V gene data show CDR1 as SEHNR and CDR2 as FQNEAQ (reference sequence). The CDR3 protein is CASQGVLVSEAFF. DNA of the CDR3: TGTGCCAGCCAGGGGGTTCTAGTCTCTGAAGCTTTCTTT.

The CDR3 coding sequence is TGCGCCAGCAGCGTCGACAGGGTTCAGAGCGAACTGTTTTTT. It yields the protein CASSVDRVQSELFF. This chain connects TRBV5-1 to TRBJ1-4, with TRBD1 matching 7 bases. The CDR3 runs to 14 residues. CDR1 SGHRS and CDR2 YFSETQ come from the germline V gene. Trimming took 4 bases from V and 12 from J; bases not matched to a gene: 12.

The chain recombines TRBV7-9 with TRBJ1-1; no firm D call. Germline lookup yields CDR1 SEHNR and CDR2 FQNEAQ (reference sequence). Between the trimmed V and J ends, which lost 2 bases and 0 bases, there was a span of 7 bases. CDR3 length: 14 residues. CDR3 nucleotide sequence: TGTGCCAGCAGCTTATGGGCAGTGAACACTGAAGCTTTCTTT. This sequence encodes CASSLWAVNTEAFF.

Only one count was recorded for this clone. The chain's CDR3 is CASRMGGDGNTIYF. In DNA, the CDR3 is TGTGCCAGCAGAATGGGAGGGGATGGAAACACCATATATTTT. V and J are TRBV28 and TRBJ1-3, with a weak D call TRBD1 (5 bases). Germline V lookup: CDR1 MDHEN, CDR2 SYDVKM. The CDR3 is 14 amino acids. V lost 6 bases, J lost 3 bases, and 12 bases lay in between. The variable domain in full, completed from reference TRBV28 and TRBJ1-3, reads DVKVTQSSRYLVKRTGEKVFLECVQDMDHENMFWYRQDPGLGLRLIYFSYDVKMKEKGDIPEGYSVSREKKERFSLILESASTNQTSMYLCASRMGGDGNTIYFGEGSWLTVV.

This CDR3 is CASSTGGGRGTEAFF. CDR3 DNA: TGTGCCAGCAGCACAGGCGGGGGGCGCGGCACTGAAGCTTTCTTT. The V gene is TRBV9, the J gene TRBJ1-1; maybe TRBD1 (6 bases). The V gene lost 4 bases and the J gene lost 4 bases, with 17 bases spanning the gap. Germline V gene sequence: CDR1 SGDLS, CDR2 YYNGEE. This CDR3 is 15 amino acids long.

The chain joins TRBV5-1 to TRBJ2-1, with 9 bases fitting TRBD2. V shed 4 bases, J shed 14 bases, and the junction held 16 bases outside the gene matches. Per germline, CDR1 SGHRS and CDR2 YFSETQ. The CDR3 extends over 15 amino acids. Here the CDR3 DNA reads TGCGCCAGCAGCCCGGAACTAGCGGGCTATAATAAGAAGTTCTTC. It translates to CASSPELAGYNKKFF.

J is TRBJ1-5 and V is TRBV19; TRBD1 matches 11 bases. CDR1 and CDR2 from the germline V gene are LNHDA and SQIVND (reference sequence). V was pared by 9 bases and J by 0 bases, with 4 bases of the junction left unmatched. This CDR3 has 15 residues. The CDR3 spells CASGTGGYSNQPQHF. CDR3 nucleotide sequence: TGTGCCAGCGGGACAGGGGGTTATAGCAATCAGCCCCAGCATTTT.

The rearrangement links TRBV7-9 to TRBJ2-7; 7 bases fit TRBD1. From germline, CDR1 is SEHNR and CDR2 FQNEAQ (reference sequence). The CDR3 has 15 residues. J was trimmed by 2 bases and V by 3 bases; bases with no gene match: 7. The DNA for the CDR3 is TGTGCCAGCAGCTTGGAGCACAGGGGCACCTACGAGCAGTACTTC. Translated, it gives CASSLEHRGTYEQYF.

J is TRBJ1-5 and V is TRBV28, with D perhaps matching TRBD1 (5 bases). With 4 bases removed from V and 1 base from J, the gap between germline ends came to 14 bases. Germline-derived CDR1 and CDR2 are MDHEN and SYDVKM. This CDR3 has 16 residues. DNA of the CDR3: TGTGCCAGCAGTTCGACAGCCCTATACAGCAATCAGCCCCAGCATTTT. Translation gives CASSSTALYSNQPQHF.

This clone was seen a handful of times. The chain carries TRBV27 and TRBJ2-2; 9 bases agree with TRBD1. J gave up 3 bases and V 2 bases, and 7 bases lay outside the gene matches. The CDR3 contains 17 residues. Germline CDR1 reads MNHEY; CDR2 reads SMNVEV (reference sequence). The DNA of the CDR3 is TGTGCCAGCAGTTTAAGAATCGGACAGGGGTACACCGGGGAGCTGTTTTTT. Protein: CASSLRIGQGYTGELFF.

This chain joins TRBV18 and TRBJ2-4; D remains ambiguous. The V end was cut by 4 bases, the J end by 0 bases, with 13 bases between. The CDR3 spans 16 residues. Germline loops: CDR1 KGHSH, CDR2 LQKENI. The CDR3 sequence: CASSLSATLAKNIQYF. CDR3 DNA: TGTGCCAGCTCACTCTCTGCTACCTTAGCCAAAAACATTCAGTACTTC. The full variable domain, completed using reference TRBV18 and TRBJ2-4, is NAGVMQNPRHLVRRRGQEARLRCSPMKGHSHVYWYRQLPEEGLKFMVYLQKENIIDESGMPKERFSAEFPKEGPSILRIQQVVRGDSAAYFCASSLSATLAKNIQYFGAGTRLSVL.

The chain links TRBV12-5 to TRBJ2-7; D gene ambiguous. V lost 1 base and J lost 2, with 12 bases in between. The CDR3 is 15 amino acids. CDR1 and CDR2 from the germline V gene are LGHNT and FRNRAP. DNA for the CDR3: TGTGCTAGTGGTTTGGCTTTGGGCCATCCCTACGAGCAGTACTTC. Protein product: CASGLALGHPYEQYF.

The chain uses TRBV6-5 and TRBJ2-3; 7 bases map to TRBD2. Germline V gives CDR1 MNHEY, CDR2 SVGAGI. The CDR3 runs 15 residues. The V segment lost 8 bases and the J segment 4 bases; nucleotides outside the gene matches: 12. The CDR3 nucleotides are TGTGCCAGCCGGACCTTAACTAGCGCTTCAGATACGCAGTATTTT. The encoded protein is CASRTLTSASDTQYF.

V is TRBV5-1 and J is TRBJ2-3; D uncertain. The CDR3 runs 13 residues. Germline lookup yields CDR1 SGHRS and CDR2 YFSETQ. Trimming removed 6 bases at V and 0 bases at J, with 8 bases between. The CDR3, as DNA: TGCGCCAGCATAGAGGCGAGCACAGATACGCAGTATTTT. Its translation is CASIEASTDTQYF.